The 22 T cell receptor beta chains below come from one sample, sequenced in a study of shared clonotypes between healthy human individuals. The naive CD8 population came from CD45RO-negative cells selected for CCR7, without terminally differentiated effector memory CD45RA+ cells. Clones were read by immunoSEQ multiplex PCR, and TCRdb kept only the in-frame ones, dropping some. The repertoire holds over 2 million clones, with approximately 95% as singletons. Sequenced material: naive CD8+ T cells sorted from blood. The receptor set was obtained from a man between 18 and 35 years old in good health.

The chain combines TRBV6-1 with TRBJ2-3; perhaps TRBD2 as D (6 bases). The CDR3 has 17 amino acids. The V end was cut by 2 bases, the J end by 0 bases, with 15 bases between. The germline CDR1 and CDR2 sequences are MNHNS and SASEGT. This CDR3 is CASSERIGGASTDTQYF. The DNA for the CDR3 is TGTGCCAGCAGTGAAAGGATCGGCGGGGCTAGCACAGATACGCAGTATTTT.

This chain joins TRBV28 and TRBJ2-2; a weak D match, TRBD1 (5 bases). Germline loops: CDR1 MDHEN, CDR2 SYDVKM. The CDR3 has 16 residues. Trimming pared 4 bases from V and 4 bases from J, leaving 16 bases between. This CDR3 is CASSSRRTSITGELFF. The CDR3 nucleotides are TGTGCCAGCAGTTCGAGGCGGACATCAATCACCGGGGAGCTGTTTTTT.

CDR3 sequence reads: CASSTTSGPVRDTQYF. The CDR3 DNA follows: TGTGCCAGCAGCACAACTAGCGGGCCGGTGAGGGATACGCAGTATTTT. This chain links TRBV5-6 with TRBJ2-3, with 9 bases matching TRBD2. The germline CDR1 and CDR2 sequences are SGHDT and YYEEEE. The CDR3 runs 16 residues. The V and J ends lost 4 bases and 6 bases, in that order; junction bases with no gene match: 12. Full variable domain (rest looked up from reference TRBV5-6 and TRBJ2-3): DAGVTQSPTHLIKTRGQQVTLRCSPKSGHDTVSWYQQALGQGPQFIFQYYEEEERQRGNFPDRFSGHQFPNYSSELNVNALLLGDSALYLCASSTTSGPVRDTQYFGPGTRLTVL.

The chain carries TRBV2 and TRBJ1-1, with 8 bases matching TRBD1. Per germline, CDR1 SNHLY and CDR2 FYNNEI. This CDR3 comprises 17 residues. V lost 4 bases, J lost 0 bases, and 10 bases stayed unmatched. This chain's CDR3 is CASSVDAPGGMNTEAFF. The CDR3 region has the DNA TGTGCCAGCAGTGTAGACGCGCCAGGGGGCATGAACACTGAAGCTTTCTTT.

The chain couples TRBV2 to TRBJ2-7; possibly TRBD1 for D (7 bases). Trimming stripped 9 bases from V and 4 bases from J, with 16 bases between. CDR1 and CDR2 from the germline V gene are SNHLY and FYNNEI. The length of the CDR3 is 13 residues. The CDR3 coding sequence is TGTGCCAGACAGGGGTATGGGGGGTACGAGCAGTACTTC. Translated, it gives CARQGYGGYEQYF.

The chain links TRBV27 to TRBJ2-2, with D tentatively TRBD1 (6 bases). The CDR3 is made up of 16 amino acids. Trimming stripped 0 bases from V and 5 bases from J, with 13 bases between. Looked up from germline, CDR1 is MNHEY and CDR2 is SMNVEV (reference sequence). CDR3 region: CASSLSPGVATGELFF. The CDR3, as DNA: TGTGCCAGCAGTTTATCCCCAGGGGTGGCAACCGGGGAGCTGTTTTTT.

The rearrangement joins TRBV5-1 to TRBJ2-1; 7 bases fit TRBD2. Germline V lookup: CDR1 SGHRS, CDR2 YFSETQ. The CDR3 has 15 residues. V was pared by 0 bases and J by 6 bases, with 6 bases of the junction left unmatched. This CDR3 is CASSLGGGSFNEQFF. The CDR3 region has the DNA TGCGCCAGCAGCTTGGGAGGCGGGAGCTTCAATGAGCAGTTCTTC.

The chain carries TRBV9 and TRBJ2-3, with D maybe TRBD2 (5 bases). V was cut by 4 bases and J by 0 bases, with 12 bases left in between. Per the germline V gene, CDR1 is SGDLS and CDR2 is YYNGEE. The length of the CDR3 is 15 residues. The CDR3 loop is CASSPQRHSTDTQYF. The DNA of the CDR3 is TGTGCCAGCAGCCCCCAGCGGCATAGCACAGATACGCAGTATTTT. The full variable domain, completed using reference TRBV9 and TRBJ2-3, is DSGVTQTPKHLITATGQRVTLRCSPRSGDLSVYWYQQSLDQGLQFLIQYYNGEERAKGNILERFSAQQFPDLHSELNLSSLELGDSALYFCASSPQRHSTDTQYFGPGTRLTVL.

This sequence joins TRBV10-3 and TRBJ1-1, with a possible D match to TRBD1 (6 bases). Trimming took off 10 bases at V and 1 base at J, with 13 bases between the two ends. Germline CDR1 reads ENHRY; CDR2 reads SYGVKD. CDR3 length equals 13 residues. CDR3 bases: TGTGCCACACACCTAGGGGGGAACACTGAAGCTTTCTTT. This codes for CATHLGGNTEAFF.

The rearrangement joins TRBV13 to TRBJ1-2, with D unclear. The CDR3 spans 14 residues. Germline V gives CDR1 PRHDT, CDR2 FYEKMQ (reference sequence). V shed 2 bases and J shed 7 bases, with 14 bases lying between them. The CDR3 region is CASSLRAGVAGYTF. CDR3 bases: TGTGCCAGCAGCTTAAGGGCAGGCGTCGCTGGCTACACCTTC.

CDR3 coding DNA: TGTGCCAGTAGTCCTACGTCCACCTACGAGCAGTACTTC. Protein: CASSPTSTYEQYF. This sequence joins TRBV19 and TRBJ2-7; unclear D gene. CDR3 length equals 13 residues. Germline CDR1 reads LNHDA; CDR2 reads SQIVND (reference sequence). Between the trimmed V and J ends, which lost 5 bases and 2 bases, there was a span of 10 bases.

The V gene is TRBV6-5, the J gene TRBJ1-1; no clear D gene. Trimming cost V 0 bases and J 1 base, with 6 bases left between them. Germline assignment: CDR1 MNHEY and CDR2 SVGAGI. CDR3 size: 14 residues. This chain's CDR3 is CASSYSRANTEAFF. The CDR3 coding sequence is TGTGCCAGCAGTTACTCGAGGGCGAACACTGAAGCTTTCTTT.

V usage is TRBV11-2 and J usage is TRBJ2-5; D not certain. V was cut by 2 bases and J by 1 base, with 14 bases left in between. The CDR3 spans 16 residues. Germline CDR1 reads SGHAT; CDR2 reads FQNNGV. The CDR3 region has the DNA TGTGCCAGCAGCTTAATGTTCTCTGGGCCCCAAGAGACCCAGTACTTC. It is translated as CASSLMFSGPQETQYF. Based on the CDR3 plus reference TRBV11-2 and TRBJ2-5, the full variable domain is EAGVAQSPRYKIIEKRQSVAFWCNPISGHATLYWYQQILGQGPKLLIQFQNNGVVDDSQLPKDRFSAERLKGVDSTLKIQPAKLEDSAVYLCASSLMFSGPQETQYFGPGTRLLVL.

The chain links TRBV6-5 to TRBJ2-1; 9 nucleotides align to TRBD2. The germline gives CDR1 MNHEY, CDR2 SVGAGI. V dropped 0 bases and J dropped 8; count of bases not matched to a gene: 5. CDR3 length equals 15 residues. The CDR3 protein is CASSYSGASGDEQFF. The CDR3 coding sequence is TGTGCCAGCAGTTACTCGGGGGCTAGCGGGGATGAGCAGTTCTTC.

The chain uses TRBV19 and TRBJ2-1; D is unresolved. With 1 base removed from V and 0 bases from J, the gap between germline ends came to 10 bases. CDR1 LNHDA and CDR2 SQIVND come from the germline V gene (reference sequence). The CDR3 extends over 16 amino acids. CDR3 DNA sequence: TGTGCCAGTAGTATAGGGCGCCACCGCTCCTACAATGAGCAGTTCTTC. Translating gives CASSIGRHRSYNEQFF. The variable domain in full, completed from reference TRBV19 and TRBJ2-1, reads DGGITQSPKYLFRKEGQNVTLSCEQNLNHDAMYWYRQDPGQGLRLIYYSQIVNDFQKGDIAEGYSVSREKKESFPLTVTSAQKNPTAFYLCASSIGRHRSYNEQFFGPGTRLTVL.

As DNA, the CDR3 is TGTGCCAGCAGTTTATGGGGGGGCTGGGAGCAGTACTTC. It yields the protein CASSLWGGWEQYF. The V call is TRBV28, the J call TRBJ2-7; either TRBD1 or TRBD2 may supply D (6 bases each). Germline V gene data show CDR1 as MDHEN and CDR2 as SYDVKM. This CDR3 has 13 residues. The V gene lost 0 bases and the J gene lost 7 bases, with 10 bases spanning the gap.

Points on this clone: This CDR3 is also generated by other DNA sequences in the sample. V gene TRBV30 combines with J gene TRBJ1-1; a possible D gene is TRBD1 (6 bases). This CDR3 is 12 amino acids long. Between the trimmed V and J ends, which lost 1 base and 8 bases, there was a span of 11 bases. Germline V gives CDR1 GTSNPN, CDR2 SVGIG (reference sequence). CDR3 sequence (DNA): TGTGCCTGGAGTGACACCGGGACAGAAGCTTTCTTT. It encodes CAWSDTGTEAFF.

The CDR3 DNA sequence: TGTGCCTGGAGTGTAGTAGAACCGACAGGCTTTCTTAACTATGGCTACACCTTC. This gives the protein CAWSVVEPTGFLNYGYTF. J is TRBJ1-2 and V is TRBV30; D is perhaps TRBD1 (6 bases). This CDR3 comprises 18 residues. Trimming took off 0 bases at V and 1 base at J, with 21 bases between the two ends. Germline V gene lookup returns CDR1 GTSNPN and CDR2 SVGIG (reference sequence).

The rearrangement joins TRBV4-1 to TRBJ2-1; D may be TRBD2 (5 bases). Trimming shortened V by 1 base and J by 4 bases, and 14 bases separated the two germline ends. The germline CDR1 and CDR2 sequences are MGHRA and YSYEKL. CDR3 size: 16 residues. The CDR3 region has the DNA TGCGCCAGCAGCCAAGGGTGGGGAGTAGCTTACAATGAGCAGTTCTTC. This translates into CASSQGWGVAYNEQFF.

The chain recombines TRBV5-1 with TRBJ1-1; D gene ambiguous. This CDR3 is built from 14 residues. Trimming left V 0 bases short and J 4 bases short, with 10 bases between. CDR1 SGHRS and CDR2 YFSETQ come from the germline V gene. The CDR3 region is CASSLGRGFTEAFF. The CDR3 DNA reads TGCGCCAGCAGCTTGGGGCGTGGGTTCACTGAAGCTTTCTTT. The full variable domain, completed using reference TRBV5-1 and TRBJ1-1, is KAGVTQTPRYLIKTRGQQVTLSCSPISGHRSVSWYQQTPGQGLQFLFEYFSETQRNKGNFPGRFSGRQFSNSRSEMNVSTLELGDSALYLCASSLGRGFTEAFFGQGTRLTVV.

V and J are TRBV27 and TRBJ2-2, with a tentative D call TRBD2 (5 bases). V lost 11 bases, J lost 3 bases, and 10 bases lay in between. There are 12 residues in the CDR3. Germline V gives CDR1 MNHEY, CDR2 SMNVEV (reference sequence). The CDR3 here is CASKRDTGELFF. The CDR3 DNA reads as TGTGCCTCCAAGAGGGACACCGGGGAGCTGTTTTTT.

The rearrangement links TRBV11-2 to TRBJ2-3, with 8 bases aligning to TRBD1. V dropped 8 bases and J dropped 2; count of bases not matched to a gene: 15. The CDR3 contains 17 residues. Germline V gives CDR1 SGHAT, CDR2 FQNNGV. The DNA for the CDR3 is TGTGCCAGCCAGGGGGGCCTGGGACAGGATCTCACAGATACGCAGTATTTT. Translated: CASQGGLGQDLTDTQYF.